The 24 T cell receptor beta chains below come from one sample, sequenced in a study of blood T cell repertoires in COVID-19. This table comes from immunoSEQ multiplex PCR, and its TCRdb copy is limited to in-frame clones, with some not included. The table includes 130,000 to 150,000 clones, approximately 81% detected once. The source material was peripheral blood. The source of these receptors is a human donor with acute or convalescent COVID-19. The donor label of this sample is uncertain.

This chain links TRBV5-4 with TRBJ2-7, with D possibly TRBD2 on 5 matching bases. Germline V gives CDR1 SGHNT, CDR2 YYREEE (reference sequence). V was cut by 5 bases and J by 6 bases, with 18 bases left in between. The CDR3 totals 14 residues. The CDR3 DNA is TGTGCCAGCAGACCGTGGGGAGAGAGGAGCGAGCAGTACGTC. Its translation: CASRPWGERSEQYV.

The genes are TRBV5-1 and TRBJ1-1, with D hard to call. The CDR3 is made up of 15 amino acids. Germline V gene data show CDR1 as SGHRS and CDR2 as YFSETQ. V lost 0 bases and J lost 1, with 10 bases in between. CDR3 sequence reads: CASSLEFSGNTEAFF. In DNA, the CDR3 is TGCGCCAGCAGCTTGGAATTTAGTGGGAACACTGAAGCTTTCTTT.

This chain joins TRBV11-3 and TRBJ2-3, with D maybe TRBD1 (6 bases). The germline V gene encodes CDR1 SGHNT and CDR2 YENEEA. This CDR3 is 15 amino acids long. The ends were cut back, 3 bases at V and 3 bases at J, with 13 bases in the middle. The CDR3 here is CASSLTGHKTDTQYF. The DNA of the CDR3 is TGTGCCAGCAGCTTGACGGGACATAAAACAGATACGCAGTATTTT.

The genes are TRBV7-2 and TRBJ2-7; 8 bases line up with TRBD1. The ends lost 5 bases at V and 2 bases at J; junction bases unmatched: 8. Germline-derived CDR1 and CDR2 are SGHTA and FQGNSA. CDR3 length: 15 amino acids. The CDR3 region is CASSLTGVIAYEQYV. The DNA for the CDR3 is TGTGCCAGCAGCCTGACAGGGGTTATCGCCTACGAGCAGTACGTC.

The CDR3 coding sequence is TGTGCCAGCAGTTTGGCTAGCGGGGGAGATTACGAGCAGTACTTC. It translates to CASSLASGGDYEQYF. The V gene is TRBV28, the J gene TRBJ2-7, with 10 bases matching TRBD2. There are 15 residues in the CDR3. V trimming: 3 bases; J trimming: 4 bases; junction bases outside the gene matches: 6. Per the germline V gene, CDR1 is MDHEN and CDR2 is SYDVKM.

The chain joins TRBV7-2 to TRBJ1-4; TRBD1 might be the D (6 bases). V was clipped by 5 bases and J by 8 bases, with 18 bases between them. CDR1 and CDR2 from the germline V gene are SGHTA and FQGNSA. The CDR3 covers 15 residues. CDR3 loop: CASSSGGQQGEKLFF. The CDR3 DNA sequence: TGTGCCAGCAGCAGTGGGGGTCAGCAGGGGGAAAAACTGTTTTTT.

V gene TRBV6-5 combines with J gene TRBJ1-1; 7 bases are shared with TRBD1. CDR3 length equals 15 residues. Germline CDR1 and CDR2: MNHEY and SVGAGI. Trimming at V came to 5 bases and at J to 4 bases, leaving 10 bases not matched to a gene. The CDR3 DNA is TGTGCCAGCAGTCTCCAGACAGGGAAGGGCACTGAAGCTTTCTTT. It encodes CASSLQTGKGTEAFF.

This chain connects TRBV29-1 to TRBJ2-7; perhaps TRBD1 as D (5 bases). The germline V and J ends were trimmed by 1 base and 2 bases, with 12 bases remaining between them. This CDR3 comprises 14 residues. Germline lookup yields CDR1 SQVTM and CDR2 ANQGSEA. The CDR3, as DNA: TGCAGCGTTGAAGGGCAGGGCCCCCCCTACGAGCAGTACTTC. Translating it yields CSVEGQGPPYEQYF.

This clone was seen more than once but under ten times. This chain connects TRBV3-1 (or the pseudogene TRBV3-2) to TRBJ2-1; 8 bases are a match to TRBD1. CDR1 is LGHDT, CDR2 YNNKEL, per germline (reference sequence). V shed 1 base and J 10 bases; nucleotides not matched to a gene: 12. This CDR3 comprises 16 residues. The CDR3 loop reads CASSQAISGTGSEQFF. CDR3 DNA: TGTGCCAGCAGCCAAGCTATATCCGGGACAGGTTCGGAGCAGTTCTTC.

V is TRBV13 and J is TRBJ2-1; the match to TRBD2 covers 8 bases. J was trimmed by 3 bases and V by 4 bases; bases with no gene match: 8. This CDR3 is 16 amino acids long. The germline V gene encodes CDR1 PRHDT and CDR2 FYEKMQ (reference sequence). CDR3 sequence (DNA): TGTGCCAGCAGCTGGACGGGAGGGCCCGGCTACAATGAGCAGTTCTTC. Its protein is CASSWTGGPGYNEQFF. The full variable domain, with the rest looked up from reference TRBV13 and TRBJ2-1, is AAGVIQSPRHLIKEKRETATLKCYPIPRHDTVYWYQQGPGQDPQFLISFYEKMQSDKGSIPDRFSAQQFSDYHSELNMSSLELGDSALYFCASSWTGGPGYNEQFFGPGTRLTVL.

This chain joins TRBV5-5 and TRBJ1-2; the match to TRBD1 covers 9 bases. The CDR3 has 15 amino acids. Trimming at V came to 5 bases and at J to 4 bases, leaving 9 bases not matched to a gene. Looked up from germline, CDR1 is SGHKS and CDR2 is YYEKEE (reference sequence). In DNA form, the CDR3 reads TGTGCCAGCAGACAACCGGGACAGGGCCTCTATGGCTACACCTTC. Translated: CASRQPGQGLYGYTF.

The rearrangement uses TRBV18 and TRBJ2-6; 7 positions agree with TRBD1. Germline CDR1 KGHSH, CDR2 LQKENI. V dropped 5 bases and J dropped 0; count of bases not matched to a gene: 4. The CDR3 length is 16 residues. The CDR3 region has the DNA TGTGCCAGCTCAGGGACAGCCCCCTCTGGGGCCAACGTCCTGACTTTC. This encodes CASSGTAPSGANVLTF.

The rearrangement uses TRBV6-1 and TRBJ1-1, with 9 bases aligning to TRBD1. The germline V gene has CDR1 MNHNS and CDR2 SASEGT. The CDR3 length is 16 residues. After removal of 1 base from V and 4 bases from J, the junction contained 7 bases not matched to a gene. Here the CDR3 DNA reads TGTGCCAGCAGTGAAGGGAGACAGGGGGTGAGCACTGAAGCTTTCTTT. It is translated as CASSEGRQGVSTEAFF.

This chain joins TRBV3-1 (or the pseudogene TRBV3-2) and TRBJ2-5, with 12 positions matching TRBD1. CDR1 is LGHDT and CDR2 is YNNKEL in the germline V gene (reference sequence). The CDR3 runs to 16 residues. Trimming cost V 2 bases and J 5 bases; bases outside gene matches: 6. The CDR3 DNA reads as TGTGCCAGCAGCCAATTAGGGACAGGGGGCCGGGAGACCCAGTACTTC. It yields the protein CASSQLGTGGRETQYF.

The chain couples TRBV24-1 to TRBJ1-2, with D perhaps TRBD1 (5 bases). Between the trimmed V and J ends, which lost 3 bases and 5 bases, there was a span of 9 bases. This CDR3 has 13 amino acids. Germline CDR1 reads KGHDR; CDR2 reads SFDVKD. For the CDR3, the DNA is TGTGCCACCAGTGATGACAGACAATATGGCTACACCTTC. This codes for CATSDDRQYGYTF.

This clone ranks as medium-sized (0.01 to 0.1%). The genes are TRBV5-1 and TRBJ1-1, with 9 bases lining up with TRBD1. This CDR3 has 15 amino acids. The trim removed 1 base at V and 5 bases at J, leaving 6 bases unmatched. In germline, CDR1 is SGHRS, CDR2 YFSETQ. The CDR3 DNA follows: TGCGCCAGCAGCTTGACAGGGGGCATGTGGACTGAAGCTTTCTTT. Protein: CASSLTGGMWTEAFF. Using reference TRBV5-1 and TRBJ1-1 for the parts outside the CDR3, the full variable domain is KAGVTQTPRYLIKTRGQQVTLSCSPISGHRSVSWYQQTPGQGLQFLFEYFSETQRNKGNFPGRFSGRQFSNSRSEMNVSTLELGDSALYLCASSLTGGMWTEAFFGQGTRLTVV.

The chain links TRBV6-2 or TRBV6-3 to TRBJ2-7; 9 bases fit TRBD1. The CDR3 extends over 15 amino acids. Trimming removed 1 base from V and 5 bases from J; junction bases left unmatched: 6. Germline-derived CDR1 and CDR2 are MNHEY and SVGEGT. As DNA, the CDR3 is TGTGCCAGCAGTTACTGGGACAGGGTGCGTGACGAGCAGTACTTC. Protein sequence: CASSYWDRVRDEQYF.

The gene calls are TRBV30 and TRBJ2-1, with D perhaps TRBD2 (7 bases). The CDR3 loop spans 14 amino acids. CDR1 GTSNPN and CDR2 SVGIG come from the germline V gene (reference sequence). The V gene lost 1 base and the J gene lost 11 bases, with 18 bases spanning the gap. CDR3 nucleotide sequence: TGTGCCTGGAGTGGGTTAGGGGGGGCGGAGAAGCAGTTCTTC. The encoded protein is CAWSGLGGAEKQFF.

The gene calls are TRBV18 and TRBJ1-1, with 7 bases aligning to TRBD1. Germline loops: CDR1 KGHSH, CDR2 LQKENI. V shed 0 bases and J 3 bases; nucleotides not matched to a gene: 4. This CDR3 has 15 residues. The CDR3 here is CASSPPSGTDTEAFF. CDR3 DNA: TGTGCCAGCTCACCACCTTCGGGGACAGACACTGAAGCTTTCTTT.

This chain connects TRBV28 to TRBJ2-3; 10 bases match TRBD2. The V gene's germline CDR1 is MDHEN and CDR2 SYDVKM. This CDR3 comprises 17 residues. The V gene end was trimmed by 6 bases and the J gene end by 5 bases; junction bases not matched to a gene: 14. The CDR3 DNA follows: TGTGCCAGCAGAAAAGGAGGAGCGGGGGGGAAAGGAGATACGCAGTATTTT. This sequence encodes CASRKGGAGGKGDTQYF.

This clone was seen only a few times. The chain joins TRBV29-1 to TRBJ1-2; 7 nucleotides line up with TRBD1. The V gene's germline CDR1 is SQVTM and CDR2 ANQGSEA. The V segment lost 5 bases and the J segment 4 bases; nucleotides outside the gene matches: 10. The CDR3 totals 14 residues. The CDR3 reads CSVPPGGASYGYTF. For the CDR3, the DNA is TGCAGCGTTCCTCCAGGGGGAGCAAGCTATGGCTACACCTTC. The full variable domain, its missing parts supplied by reference TRBV29-1 and TRBJ1-2, is SAVISQKPSRDICQRGTSLTIQCQVDSQVTMMFWYRQQPGQSLTLIATANQGSEATYESGFVIDKFPISRPNLTFSTLTVSNMSPEDSSIYLCSVPPGGASYGYTFGSGTRLTVV.

This rearrangement joins TRBV5-1 to TRBJ1-1, with 8 bases identical to TRBD1. Trimming removed 3 bases from V and 5 bases from J; junction bases left unmatched: 6. CDR3 size: 14 residues. Per germline, CDR1 SGHRS and CDR2 YFSETQ. DNA for the CDR3: TGCGCCAGCAGCTGGCAGGGGGCGCGAACTGAAGCTTTCTTT. This sequence encodes CASSWQGARTEAFF.

A few counts support this clone. The chain employs TRBV11-2 and TRBJ2-1, with 8 bases that match TRBD2. The CDR3 contains 16 residues. Looked up from germline, CDR1 is SGHAT and CDR2 is FQNNGV. V gave up 3 bases and J gave up 6 bases; unmatched junction bases: 10. The CDR3 DNA reads TGTGCCAGCAGCTTGGGGCCACTAGCGGTAGGCAATGAGCAGTTCTTC. This codes for CASSLGPLAVGNEQFF.

V is TRBV29-1 and J is TRBJ2-1; 11 bases are shared with TRBD1. Germline V gene sequence: CDR1 SQVTM, CDR2 ANQGSEA. This CDR3 is 15 amino acids long. The V and J ends lost 6 bases and 2 bases, in that order; junction bases with no gene match: 6. The CDR3 nucleotides are TGCAGCGTCGCGGGACAGGGGGTCCCCTACAATGAGCAGTTCTTC. This gives the protein CSVAGQGVPYNEQFF.